Sequencing of this T cell receptor (beta chain) was carried out in a study of CD8+ T cells in alopecia areata. The wider study: After 6 to 18 months of tofacitinib, follow-up continued 6 months off drug. The study's findings and limits: Relative to normal scalp, lesional scalp, especially alopecia totalis/universalis, showed higher clonality. Sequenced scalp T cells also include alphabeta T cells resident in normal skin.

Investigators sorted PBMCs to obtain both CD4+ and CD8+ T cells. This clone has more than one count but fewer than ten. The target antigen is unknown. There are 11 residues in the CDR3. Germline-derived CDR1 and CDR2 are SGHAT and FQNNGV. Between the trimmed V and J ends, which lost 4 bases and 3 bases, there was a span of 4 bases. Once RNA had been extracted, it was reverse transcribed into cDNA to act as the sequencing template. TCRdb's copy holds only in-frame clones and misses some; the assay was immunoSEQ multiplex PCR. Of some 240,000 clones detected, around 62% appear once; the ten largest clones hold 0.4% to 0.55%.

The chain has TRBV11-2 and TRBJ2-7; unclear D gene. The clonotype comes from a human donor with alopecia areata. The material was CD4+ T cells sorted from blood, obtained at week 0. This CDR3 is CASSSFYEQYF. CDR3 DNA: TGTGCCAGCAGCTCTTTCTACGAGCAGTACTTC. Supplemented by reference TRBV11-2 and TRBJ2-7, the full variable domain reads EAGVAQSPRYKIIEKRQSVAFWCNPISGHATLYWYQQILGQGPKLLIQFQNNGVVDDSQLPKDRFSAERLKGVDSTLKIQPAKLEDSAVYLCASSSFYEQYFGPGTRLTVT.